Following are 31 T cell receptor beta chains from one sample sequenced in a study of shared clonotypes between healthy human individuals. The protocol was immunoSEQ multiplex PCR, while the TCRdb copy is restricted to in-frame clones and leaves out a portion. The table includes millions of clones, roughly 94% detected once. CD8 cells regarded as naive lacked CD45RO, were positively chosen for CCR7, and omitted terminally differentiated effector memory CD45RA+ cells. The sample was naive CD8+ T cells sorted from blood. Every receptor here comes from a man aged 18 to 29 in good health.

This clone appeared a few times. The chain has TRBV7-9 and TRBJ2-7, with D maybe TRBD2 (6 bases). Trimming left V 5 bases short and J 3 bases short, with 14 bases between. Germline CDR1 reads SEHNR; CDR2 reads FQNEAQ (reference sequence). The length of the CDR3 is 14 residues. As DNA, the CDR3 is TGTGCCAGCAGCACCTCGGGGGTGGGCTACGAGCAGTACTTC. It specifies CASSTSGVGYEQYF. Full variable domain (outside the CDR3, taken from reference TRBV7-9 and TRBJ2-7): DTGVSQNPRHKITKRGQNVTFRCDPISEHNRLYWYRQTLGQGPEFLTYFQNEAQLEKSRLLSDRFSAERPKGSFSTLEIQRTEQGDSAMYLCASSTSGVGYEQYFGPGTRLTVT.

The chain joins TRBV2 to TRBJ1-1; D is unresolved. This CDR3 comprises 12 residues. The V and J ends lost 4 bases and 5 bases respectively, with 8 bases between them. CDR1 is SNHLY and CDR2 is FYNNEI in the germline V gene. The CDR3 loop reads CASSVPGTEAFF. CDR3 in DNA: TGTGCCAGCAGTGTGCCCGGGACTGAAGCTTTCTTT.

J is TRBJ1-5 and V is TRBV27, with D hard to call. Trimming took off 6 bases at V and 0 bases at J, with 12 bases between the two ends. Germline CDR1 MNHEY, CDR2 SMNVEV (reference sequence). The CDR3 sequence is 15 residues long. CDR3 residues: CASSSKIYSNQPQHF. The CDR3 DNA reads as TGTGCCAGCAGCTCCAAGATTTATAGCAATCAGCCCCAGCATTTT.

In nucleotides, the CDR3 is TGTGCCTGGATCGGGACTAGCGGGGGGAGCAGTACAGATACGCAGTATTTT. This translates into CAWIGTSGGSSTDTQYF. The genes are TRBV30 and TRBJ2-3, with 15 bases that match TRBD2. The V gene end was trimmed by 4 bases and the J gene end by 3 bases; junction bases not matched to a gene: 8. Per germline, CDR1 GTSNPN and CDR2 SVGIG (reference sequence). The length of the CDR3 is 17 residues.

The genes are TRBV13 and TRBJ2-7; 11 nucleotides agree with TRBD1. Per germline, CDR1 PRHDT and CDR2 FYEKMQ (reference sequence). The V and J ends lost 4 bases and 0 bases, in that order; junction bases with no gene match: 2. The CDR3 has 15 amino acids. DNA for the CDR3: TGTGCCAGCAGCTGGGGACAGGGGGTCTCCTACGAGCAGTACTTC. Amino acid sequence: CASSWGQGVSYEQYF.

The chain couples TRBV7-9 to TRBJ2-1; TRBD1 matches 11 bases. Germline V CDR1 and CDR2: SEHNR, FQNEAQ (reference sequence). The V gene end was trimmed by 5 bases and the J gene end by 6 bases; junction bases not matched to a gene: 6. The CDR3 contains 15 residues. The CDR3 DNA reads as TGTGCCAGCAGCCACGGGGACAGGGGGATCAATGAGCAGTTCTTC. It yields the protein CASSHGDRGINEQFF. Combining the CDR3 with reference TRBV7-9 and TRBJ2-1 gives the whole variable domain DTGVSQNPRHKITKRGQNVTFRCDPISEHNRLYWYRQTLGQGPEFLTYFQNEAQLEKSRLLSDRFSAERPKGSFSTLEIQRTEQGDSAMYLCASSHGDRGINEQFFGPGTRLTVL.

V and J are TRBV4-2 and TRBJ1-2; tentative D call: TRBD1 (5 bases). The V gene lost 4 bases and the J gene lost 4 bases, with 13 bases spanning the gap. Germline V lookup: CDR1 LGHNA, CDR2 YNFKEQ. This CDR3 comprises 14 residues. CDR3: CASSPPGAGYGYTF. CDR3 nucleotide sequence: TGTGCCAGCAGCCCCCCCGGGGCCGGCTATGGCTACACCTTC.

The J gene is TRBJ2-1, the V gene TRBV5-1; D might be TRBD2 (5 bases). The germline V and J ends were trimmed by 5 bases and 10 bases, with 16 bases remaining between them. This CDR3 has 13 residues. CDR1 SGHRS and CDR2 YFSETQ come from the germline V gene. CDR3 nucleotide sequence: TGCGCCAGCAGAGAAGGAAATCGGAGGGAGCAGTTCTTC. This codes for CASREGNRREQFF.

Note on this clone: This CDR3 is also generated by other DNA sequences in the sample. This chain joins TRBV9 and TRBJ2-2; D uncertain. CDR3 size: 13 residues. V was trimmed by 0 bases and J by 5 bases, leaving 5 bases between them. From germline, CDR1 is SGDLS and CDR2 YYNGEE. CDR3 in DNA: TGTGCCAGCAGCGTAGGGGATACCGGGGAGCTGTTTTTT. Translating it yields CASSVGDTGELFF. Combining the CDR3 with reference TRBV9 and TRBJ2-2 gives the whole variable domain DSGVTQTPKHLITATGQRVTLRCSPRSGDLSVYWYQQSLDQGLQFLIQYYNGEERAKGNILERFSAQQFPDLHSELNLSSLELGDSALYFCASSVGDTGELFFGEGSRLTVL.

On this clone itself: Different DNA sequences within this sample yield the same CDR3. The CDR3 coding sequence is TGTGCCAGCAGCTTAGGGGTCGGCACTGAAGCTTTCTTT. It specifies CASSLGVGTEAFF. The V gene is TRBV7-9, the J gene TRBJ1-1; no definite D call. Germline V CDR1 and CDR2: SEHNR, FQNEAQ (reference sequence). The V end was cut by 1 base, the J end by 4 bases, with 7 bases between. The CDR3 is 13 residues long.

V usage is TRBV30 and J usage is TRBJ2-4; TRBD2 matches at 9 bases. There are 19 residues in the CDR3. CDR1 and CDR2 (germline): GTSNPN, SVGIG (reference sequence). V was pared by 1 base and J by 0 bases, with 13 bases of the junction left unmatched. The CDR3: CAWSGSSRLAGLAKNIQYF. The CDR3 nucleotides are TGTGCCTGGAGTGGCTCCTCCCGCCTAGCGGGACTAGCCAAAAACATTCAGTACTTC. The entire variable domain, with the rest obtained from reference TRBV30 and TRBJ2-4, is as follows: SQTIHQWPATLVQPVGSPLSLECTVEGTSNPNLYWYRQAAGRGLQLLFYSVGIGQISSEVPQNLSASRPQDRQFILSSKKLLLSDSGFYLCAWSGSSRLAGLAKNIQYFGAGTRLSVL.

The gene calls are TRBV4-1 and TRBJ2-3; D is uncertain. The ends were cut back, 0 bases at V and 3 bases at J, with 7 bases in the middle. The CDR3 sequence is 14 residues long. Germline V CDR1 and CDR2: MGHRA, YSYEKL. In DNA, the CDR3 is TGCGCCAGCAGCCAAGAAGAGTGGACAGATACGCAGTATTTT. Translating it yields CASSQEEWTDTQYF.

The CDR3 coding sequence is TGTGCCAGCAGCTTAGGGGGCGAGGGCCGGGAGAATGAGCAGTTCTTC. Amino acids: CASSLGGEGRENEQFF. The V gene is TRBV11-2, the J gene TRBJ2-1, with D maybe TRBD2 (6 bases). V was pared by 1 base and J by 7 bases, with 17 bases between. The CDR3 extends over 16 amino acids. From germline, CDR1 is SGHAT and CDR2 FQNNGV.

V is TRBV2 and J is TRBJ2-7; 12 bases match TRBD2. V lost 3 bases, J lost 5 bases, and 5 bases stayed unmatched. CDR3 length: 15 residues. Germline CDR1 reads SNHLY; CDR2 reads FYNNEI. CDR3: CASSDTSGGFNEQYF. The CDR3 region has the DNA TGTGCCAGCAGTGACACTAGCGGGGGGTTCAACGAGCAGTACTTC.

This clone was observed once. The chain is built from TRBV27 and TRBJ1-1; no clear D. The CDR3 covers 14 residues. The germline CDR1 and CDR2 sequences are MNHEY and SMNVEV (reference sequence). V dropped 7 bases and J dropped 3 bases, with 15 bases sitting between them. The CDR3 DNA reads as TGTGCCAGCAAAAAGGGAGGAGCGGACACTGAAGCTTTCTTT. As protein: CASKKGGADTEAFF.

The gene calls are TRBV10-3 and TRBJ2-3; the match to TRBD2 covers 8 bases. The V segment lost 6 bases and the J segment 5 bases; nucleotides outside the gene matches: 7. Germline CDR1 ENHRY, CDR2 SYGVKD. The CDR3 covers 14 residues. CDR3 residues: CAIREPGLGDTQYF. For the CDR3, the DNA is TGTGCCATCAGGGAGCCGGGACTAGGAGATACGCAGTATTTT.

The rearrangement links TRBV5-8 to TRBJ2-2; 11 bases are shared with TRBD2. J gave up 6 bases and V 1 base, and 5 bases lay outside the gene matches. In germline, CDR1 is SGHTS, CDR2 YDEGEE. This CDR3 has 16 amino acids. The chain's CDR3 is CASSLTSGRDPGELFF. In DNA form, the CDR3 reads TGTGCCAGCAGCTTGACTAGCGGGAGAGACCCCGGGGAGCTGTTTTTT.

The gene calls are TRBV7-9 and TRBJ2-7; D remains ambiguous. CDR1 and CDR2 (germline): SEHNR, FQNEAQ (reference sequence). Trimming cost V 6 bases and J 5 bases, with 17 bases left between them. There are 14 residues in the CDR3. This CDR3 reads CASRGRRPDHEQYF. CDR3 DNA sequence: TGTGCCAGCAGAGGACGCCGGCCAGACCACGAGCAGTACTTC.

This chain joins TRBV27 and TRBJ1-3; no clear D. The CDR3 consists of 17 residues. The V end lost 0 bases, the J end lost 0 bases, and 12 bases lay between the germline ends. The germline V gene has CDR1 MNHEY and CDR2 SMNVEV (reference sequence). CDR3 DNA: TGTGCCAGCAGTTTATCCCCTCCGCCCCCCTCTGGAAACACCATATATTTT. Translation gives CASSLSPPPPSGNTIYF.

The CDR3 here is CASSGRGALTEAFF. CDR3 sequence (DNA): TGTGCCAGCAGCGGACGGGGGGCGCTTACTGAAGCTTTCTTT. The rearrangement links TRBV6-5 to TRBJ1-1; a weak D match, TRBD1 (6 bases). This CDR3 spans 14 amino acids. Trimming cost V 6 bases and J 5 bases, with 16 bases left between them. Germline V gene sequence: CDR1 MNHEY, CDR2 SVGAGI.

The rearrangement uses TRBV6-5 and TRBJ2-7; D is undetermined. Germline values: CDR1 MNHEY, CDR2 SVGAGI. V was pared by 0 bases and J by 0 bases, with 12 bases between. This CDR3 is built from 16 residues. CDR3 bases: TGTGCCAGCAGTTACTCGATCGACACCCTCTCCTACGAGCAGTACTTC. Protein product: CASSYSIDTLSYEQYF.

The chain joins TRBV27 to TRBJ2-5; D remains unclear. Trimming took off 3 bases at V and 1 base at J, with 12 bases between the two ends. The CDR3 sequence is 15 residues long. Germline V lookup: CDR1 MNHEY, CDR2 SMNVEV (reference sequence). CDR3 sequence reads: CASSLVGVSQETQYF. The CDR3 DNA reads as TGTGCCAGCAGTTTGGTTGGGGTCTCCCAAGAGACCCAGTACTTC.

The chain is built from TRBV7-8 and TRBJ2-7; 14 nucleotides align to TRBD2. J lost 7 bases, V lost 0 bases, and 11 bases had no gene match. Germline CDR1 and CDR2: SGHVS and FQNEAQ. The CDR3 totals 18 residues. The CDR3 reads CASSLAAGTSGRGVEQYF. CDR3 nucleotide sequence: TGTGCCAGCAGCTTAGCGGCCGGGACTAGCGGGAGAGGGGTTGAGCAGTACTTC.

This chain connects TRBV19 to TRBJ2-7; TRBD1 matches at 8 bases. The germline V gene has CDR1 LNHDA and CDR2 SQIVND (reference sequence). The CDR3 is 13 amino acids. Trimming removed 6 bases from V and 2 bases from J; junction bases left unmatched: 3. The CDR3: CASRAGGPYEQYF. The CDR3 DNA is TGTGCCAGTAGGGCAGGGGGCCCCTACGAGCAGTACTTC.

The rearrangement joins TRBV5-6 to TRBJ2-5; a possible D gene is TRBD1 (5 bases). CDR1 SGHDT and CDR2 YYEEEE come from the germline V gene. V was cut by 0 bases and J by 5 bases, with 14 bases left in between. The CDR3 totals 15 residues. CDR3 DNA sequence: TGTGCCAGCAGCTTGGGGACATCGTTTATCGAGACCCAGTACTTC. Protein sequence: CASSLGTSFIETQYF.

V and J are TRBV7-2 and TRBJ2-7, with 11 bases fitting TRBD1. The CDR3 covers 16 residues. With V trimmed by 5 bases and J by 5 bases, 11 bases remained unmatched. Germline V CDR1 and CDR2: SGHTA, FQGNSA. The CDR3, as DNA: TGTGCCAGCAGCGTTAGCGGAGGGACAGGGGGTGACGAGCAGTACTTC. It encodes CASSVSGGTGGDEQYF.

The rearrangement uses TRBV28 and TRBJ2-7; D possibly corresponds to TRBD2 (7 bases). V lost 5 bases and J 0 bases, leaving 14 bases between the germline ends. The germline CDR1 and CDR2 sequences are MDHEN and SYDVKM. The CDR3 loop spans 15 amino acids. CDR3 loop: CASSPEGEGSYEQYF. DNA for the CDR3: TGTGCCAGCAGTCCCGAGGGGGAGGGCTCCTACGAGCAGTACTTC.

The rearrangement joins TRBV16 to TRBJ2-7, with TRBD1 identical over 7 bases. This CDR3 has 13 amino acids. CDR1 is KGHSY, CDR2 FQNENV, per germline. The junction had 2 bases not matched to a gene; V was cut back by 4 bases and J by 2 bases. CDR3 protein: CASSPGQTYEQYF. The DNA for the CDR3 is TGTGCCAGCAGCCCGGGACAGACCTACGAGCAGTACTTC.

The rearrangement joins TRBV5-4 to TRBJ1-1, with TRBD1 identical over 9 bases. The CDR3 consists of 14 residues. The V and J ends lost 0 bases and 4 bases, in that order; junction bases with no gene match: 1. CDR1 is SGHNT, CDR2 YYREEE, per germline (reference sequence). The CDR3 coding sequence is TGTGCCAGCAGCTTGGCACAGGGGGCCACTGAAGCTTTCTTT. Its protein is CASSLAQGATEAFF.

This sequence joins TRBV7-6 and TRBJ2-2, with 9 nucleotides matching TRBD2. Germline lookup yields CDR1 SGHVS and CDR2 FNYEAQ. CDR3 length: 16 residues. The V and J ends lost 0 bases and 4 bases, in that order; junction bases with no gene match: 3. The CDR3 sequence: CASSLAAGGGTGELFF. CDR3 coding DNA: TGTGCCAGCAGCTTAGCGGCGGGAGGGGGCACCGGGGAGCTGTTTTTT.

The V gene is TRBV7-8, the J gene TRBJ1-1; D not resolved. Trimming removed 1 base from V and 0 bases from J, with 9 bases in between. This CDR3 spans 15 amino acids. Germline V lookup: CDR1 SGHVS, CDR2 FQNEAQ. CDR3 sequence: CASSLGAGMNTEAFF. CDR3 sequence (DNA): TGTGCCAGCAGCTTAGGGGCCGGTATGAACACTGAAGCTTTCTTT.